The 21 T cell receptor beta chains below all came from one sample that was sequenced in a study of shared T cell receptors in the human thymus. Profiled with immunoSEQ multiplex PCR; TCRdb holds only in-frame clones, not every one. This sample carries approximately 760,000 clones, approximately 85% of them seen once, and the ten largest clones take 0.008% to 0.011%. In addition, the sample was reused for a study of human thymus T cells.

The sequencing sample was made of thymocytes. The receptor source for this set is a girl in the first two years of life with a congenital heart defect.

The chain couples TRBV7-6 to TRBJ2-5; the D is unclear. Germline V lookup: CDR1 SGHVS, CDR2 FNYEAQ. This CDR3 contains 15 residues. Trimming left V 1 base short and J 3 bases short, with 12 bases between. The CDR3 spells CASSLGEKQKETQYF. CDR3 bases: TGTGCCAGCAGCTTAGGCGAAAAACAGAAAGAGACCCAGTACTTC.

This clone was seen a single time. The J gene is TRBJ1-5, the V gene TRBV11-2, with D maybe TRBD1 (5 bases). The CDR3 is 17 amino acids. Trimming shortened V by 4 bases and J by 7 bases, and 23 bases separated the two germline ends. The germline V gene encodes CDR1 SGHAT and CDR2 FQNNGV. CDR3 sequence reads: CASSSTKGKRGEQPQHF. In nucleotides, the CDR3 is TGTGCCAGCAGCTCTACAAAGGGGAAGAGAGGAGAGCAGCCCCAGCATTTT.

As concerns this clone: This specimen includes other DNA sequences encoding the same CDR3. CDR3 in amino acids: CASSLGLSEAMNTEAFF. CDR3 DNA sequence: TGTGCCAGCAGCCTGGGGTTATCGGAGGCAATGAACACTGAAGCTTTCTTT. The V call is TRBV5-6, the J call TRBJ1-1; D is unclear. Trimming took off 4 bases at V and 0 bases at J, with 19 bases between the two ends. The CDR3 contains 17 residues. CDR1 is SGHDT, CDR2 YYEEEE, per germline.

This chain joins TRBV7-2 and TRBJ1-2; 8 bases match TRBD1. Germline CDR1 reads SGHTA; CDR2 reads FQGNSA. CDR3 size: 13 residues. The V segment lost 5 bases and the J segment 2 bases; nucleotides outside the gene matches: 1. CDR3 DNA sequence: TGTGCCAGCAGCCGGGACAGGAACTATGGCTACACCTTC. It codes for CASSRDRNYGYTF.

The V call is TRBV28, the J call TRBJ1-2; D might be TRBD1 (5 bases). CDR1 and CDR2 from the germline V gene are MDHEN and SYDVKM. The CDR3 is made up of 14 amino acids. Trimming shortened V by 2 bases and J by 3 bases, and 10 bases separated the two germline ends. The CDR3 DNA sequence: TGTGCCAGCAGTTTAAAGGGACTCTACTATGGCTACACCTTC. Protein sequence: CASSLKGLYYGYTF.

Only one count was recorded for this clone. The CDR3 protein is CSALGGTGATNYGYTF. CDR3 DNA: TGCAGCGCCTTAGGAGGAACAGGGGCCACGAACTATGGCTACACCTTC. This chain joins TRBV29-1 and TRBJ1-2, with 7 bases aligning to TRBD1. Per the germline V gene, CDR1 is SQVTM and CDR2 is ANQGSEA. After removal of 7 bases from V and 2 bases from J, the junction contained 16 bases not matched to a gene. The CDR3 has 16 residues. Drawing the rest from reference TRBV29-1 and TRBJ1-2, the complete variable domain is SAVISQKPSRDICQRGTSLTIQCQVDSQVTMMFWYRQQPGQSLTLIATANQGSEATYESGFVIDKFPISRPNLTFSTLTVSNMSPEDSSIYLCSALGGTGATNYGYTFGSGTRLTVV.

J is TRBJ2-7 and V is TRBV15, with D possibly TRBD2 on 6 matching bases. Trimming pared 0 bases from V and 1 base from J, leaving 16 bases between. The CDR3 has 17 amino acids. CDR1 LNHNV and CDR2 YYDKDF come from the germline V gene (reference sequence). The CDR3 spells CATSRDWRSGRSYEQYF. The CDR3, as DNA: TGTGCCACCAGCAGAGATTGGCGCTCAGGGAGGTCCTACGAGCAGTACTTC.

This rearrangement joins TRBV5-6 to TRBJ2-7; TRBD2 matches 8 bases. CDR3 length: 18 residues. Germline V gives CDR1 SGHDT, CDR2 YYEEEE. V gave up 0 bases and J gave up 5 bases; unmatched junction bases: 16. CDR3 sequence: CASSLEWLTGTRRDEQYF. The CDR3 bases are TGTGCCAGCAGCTTGGAGTGGCTTACCGGGACTAGGCGCGACGAGCAGTACTTC.

The CDR3 nucleotides read TGTGCCAGCAGGCCTAATATAGGACTAGCATCCCCATCCGAGCAGTTCTTC. This encodes CASRPNIGLASPSEQFF. The chain has TRBV7-3 and TRBJ2-1; TRBD2 matches 8 bases. Germline V gene sequence: CDR1 SGHTA, CDR2 FQGTGA. The CDR3 spans 17 residues. Losses at the gene ends were 6 bases for V and 10 bases for J; bases not matched to a gene: 20.

The CDR3, as DNA: TGTGCCAGCAGCTTAGTGTTAATGGGACTGAGCTCCTACAATGAGCAGTTCTTC. Amino acid sequence: CASSLVLMGLSSYNEQFF. This sequence joins TRBV7-9 and TRBJ2-1; D is perhaps TRBD2 (6 bases). This CDR3 contains 18 residues. Deletions cut 1 base from V and 0 bases from J, with 16 bases between. CDR1 and CDR2 (germline): SEHNR, FQNEAQ (reference sequence).

Written as DNA, the CDR3 is TGTGCCAGCCGGAAGGGCGGGGGTAACACCGGGGAGCTGTTTTTT. This encodes CASRKGGGNTGELFF. The rearrangement links TRBV28 to TRBJ2-2; 7 nucleotides align to TRBD2. The J segment lost 2 bases and the V segment lost 8 bases, leaving 8 bases of the junction unmatched. CDR3 length: 15 residues. CDR1 is MDHEN, CDR2 SYDVKM, per germline.

This chain connects TRBV27 to TRBJ1-1; 8 bases fit TRBD1. The junction had 11 bases not matched to a gene; V was cut back by 4 bases and J by 1 base. This CDR3 has 17 residues. The germline V gene encodes CDR1 MNHEY and CDR2 SMNVEV (reference sequence). This CDR3 is CASSSKRQGSQNTEAFF. For the CDR3, the DNA is TGTGCCAGCAGTTCCAAACGACAGGGGAGCCAGAACACTGAAGCTTTCTTT.

The chain carries TRBV20-1 and TRBJ2-5; D remains unclear. The ends were cut back, 0 bases at V and 6 bases at J, with 5 bases in the middle. CDR1 is DFQATT, CDR2 SNEGSKA, per germline (reference sequence). This CDR3 has 11 residues. CDR3 amino acids: CSARDPKTQYF. CDR3 sequence (DNA): TGCAGTGCTAGAGATCCAAAGACCCAGTACTTC.

This clone occurred once. The CDR3 sequence: CASSGLNQPQHF. In DNA form, the CDR3 reads TGTGCCAGCAGTGGGCTCAATCAGCCCCAGCATTTT. The chain links TRBV2 to TRBJ1-5; D ambiguous. Between the trimmed V and J ends, which lost 4 bases and 3 bases, there was a span of 4 bases. The CDR3 spans 12 residues. CDR1 is SNHLY and CDR2 is FYNNEI in the germline V gene. Supplemented by reference TRBV2 and TRBJ1-5, the full variable domain reads EPEVTQTPSHQVTQMGQEVILRCVPISNHLYFYWYRQILGQKVEFLVSFYNNEISEKSEIFDDQFSVERPDGSNFTLKIRSTKLEDSAMYFCASSGLNQPQHFGDGTRLSIL.

This chain connects TRBV19 to TRBJ2-1; 7 bases agree with TRBD2. The ends lost 6 bases at V and 0 bases at J; junction bases unmatched: 5. Germline loops: CDR1 LNHDA, CDR2 SQIVND (reference sequence). The CDR3 contains 15 residues. Here the CDR3 DNA reads TGTGCCAGTAGCTCGGGACTAAGCTCCTACAATGAGCAGTTCTTC. Translated, it gives CASSSGLSSYNEQFF. Using reference TRBV19 and TRBJ2-1 for the parts outside the CDR3, the full variable domain is DGGITQSPKYLFRKEGQNVTLSCEQNLNHDAMYWYRQDPGQGLRLIYYSQIVNDFQKGDIAEGYSVSREKKESFPLTVTSAQKNPTAFYLCASSSGLSSYNEQFFGPGTRLTVL.

This chain links TRBV6-5 with TRBJ2-1; D is unresolved. The germline V gene encodes CDR1 MNHEY and CDR2 SVGAGI. Trimming cost V 2 bases and J 7 bases, with 12 bases left between them. The CDR3 length is 14 residues. CDR3 residues: CASSYGTVPNEQFF. The CDR3 region has the DNA TGTGCCAGCAGTTACGGAACAGTTCCGAATGAGCAGTTCTTC.

The chain employs TRBV11-2 and TRBJ2-2; 12 positions agree with TRBD2. The CDR3 extends over 16 amino acids. V was pared by 2 bases and J by 5 bases, with 3 bases of the junction left unmatched. Per the germline V gene, CDR1 is SGHAT and CDR2 is FQNNGV. DNA for the CDR3: TGTGCCAGCAGCTTATCGACTAGCGGGGGAACCGGGGAGCTGTTTTTT. Protein sequence: CASSLSTSGGTGELFF.

The CDR3 sequence: CAISESMQRGGPPGGQFF. CDR3 bases: TGTGCCATCAGTGAGTCGATGCAGCGGGGGGGCCCCCCAGGGGGGCAGTTCTTC. V is TRBV10-3 and J is TRBJ2-1, with 10 bases matching TRBD2. CDR3 length: 18 amino acids. Unmatched junction bases numbered 17, after V lost 0 bases and J lost 12 bases. The germline V gene encodes CDR1 ENHRY and CDR2 SYGVKD.

About this clone: This sample includes further DNA sequences coding for the same CDR3. This rearrangement joins TRBV9 to TRBJ1-2; D is unresolved. The CDR3 has 13 residues. Trimming left V 2 bases short and J 4 bases short, with 9 bases between. Germline CDR1 is SGDLS and CDR2 is YYNGEE. Here the CDR3 reads CASSVGEGYGYTF. The CDR3 coding sequence is TGTGCCAGCAGCGTCGGGGAGGGCTATGGCTACACCTTC.

The V gene is TRBV7-9, the J gene TRBJ2-7; 12 nucleotides agree with TRBD1. V lost 3 bases and J lost 4; bases outside the gene matches: 16. There are 19 residues in the CDR3. Germline-derived CDR1 and CDR2 are SEHNR and FQNEAQ (reference sequence). The CDR3 region has the DNA TGTGCCAGCAGCTTGTATGATACCGGGACAGGGGGCGTTTTATACGAGCAGTACTTC. Amino acids: CASSLYDTGTGGVLYEQYF.

Remarks on this clone: A read error may produce the germline difference seen at one junction end. This CDR3 reads CDSSLLGGSSVRTGELFF. For the CDR3, the DNA is TGTGACAGCAGTTTGTTGGGGGGTAGTTCTGTTAGGACCGGGGAGCTGTTTTTT. V usage is TRBV28 and J usage is TRBJ2-2; weak D call: TRBD2 (6 bases). Germline V gene data show CDR1 as MDHEN and CDR2 as SYDVKM. The CDR3 runs to 18 residues.